The rows below give T cell receptor beta chains drawn from one sample of a study of blood T cell repertoires in COVID-19. Here immunoSEQ multiplex PCR was the method, and the copy in TCRdb shows in-frame clones only, minus some. The repertoire holds 650,000 to 800,000 clones, with approximately 90% as singletons. Sequencing input: peripheral blood. The receptors were sampled from a woman aged 18-29 years with acute or convalescent COVID-19. Each CDR3 is given with its conserved first and last residue. Each record gives: clone size, J gene, D gene, V gene, CDR3 length, CDR3 protein, CDR3 DNA. A D gene is named only where the DNA matches it firmly. Rows may omit the clone size; those that give it use once, few, many or a size class.

size: -
J: TRBJ1-2
D: -
V: TRBV6-5
length: 14
CDR3: CASSTTTGNYGYTF
DNA: TGTGCCAGCAGTACGACGACAGGAAACTATGGCTACACCTTC

size: -
J: TRBJ2-7
D: TRBD2
V: TRBV20-1
length: 15
CDR3: CSASSWTSGGYEQYF
DNA: TGCAGTGCTAGTTCCTGGACTAGCGGGGGTTACGAGCAGTACTTC

size: -
J: TRBJ2-1
D: TRBD1
V: TRBV5-4
length: 16
CDR3: CASSSGRDRVYNEQFF
DNA: TGTGCCAGCAGCTCGGGCCGGGACAGGGTGTACAATGAGCAGTTCTTC

size: -
J: TRBJ2-5
D: -
V: TRBV7-9
length: 14
CDR3: CASSQGGLKETQYF
DNA: TGTGCCAGCAGTCAAGGAGGACTGAAAGAGACCCAGTACTTC

size: -
J: TRBJ2-5
D: TRBD1
V: TRBV5-4
length: 15
CDR3: CASSSETGRMETQYF
DNA: TGTGCCAGCAGCTCTGAGACAGGGAGAATGGAGACCCAGTACTTC

size: -
J: TRBJ2-1
D: -
V: TRBV19
length: 14
CDR3: CASKGEFSYNEQFF
DNA: TGTGCCAGTAAGGGAGAGTTCTCCTACAATGAGCAGTTCTTC

size: -
J: TRBJ2-7
D: -
V: TRBV9
length: 15
CDR3: CASSVWPTSSYEQYF
DNA: TGTGCCAGCAGCGTATGGCCAACCAGCTCCTACGAGCAGTACTTC

size: -
J: TRBJ2-7
D: -
V: TRBV6-5
length: 13
CDR3: CATTGYDSYEQYF
DNA: TGTGCCACTACAGGGTACGACTCCTACGAGCAGTACTTC

size: -
J: TRBJ1-5
D: -
V: TRBV6-5
length: 13
CDR3: CASSYSNNQPQHF
DNA: TGTGCCAGCAGTTACAGCAACAATCAGCCCCAGCATTTT

size: -
J: TRBJ2-7
D: -
V: TRBV5-1
length: 15
CDR3: CASSFRGDKSSEQYF
DNA: TGCGCCAGCAGCTTTAGGGGCGATAAGTCCTCCGAGCAGTACTTC

size: -
J: TRBJ2-1
D: -
V: TRBV5-4
length: 13
CDR3: CASSLEGARVQFF
DNA: TGTGCCAGCAGCTTGGAGGGAGCCCGGGTGCAGTTCTTC

size: many
J: TRBJ1-1
D: -
V: TRBV2
length: 16
CDR3: CASSIPLGLSYTEAFF
DNA: TGTGCCAGCAGTATTCCCTTGGGACTAAGCTACACTGAAGCTTTCTTT

size: -
J: TRBJ1-4
D: -
V: TRBV5-5
length: 16
CDR3: CASSLGQPATNEKLFF
DNA: TGTGCCAGCAGCTTGGGACAGCCCGCAACTAATGAAAAACTGTTTTTT

size: -
J: TRBJ1-2
D: TRBD1
V: TRBV7-8
length: 15
CDR3: CASSLEGQGGYGYTF
DNA: TGTGCCAGCAGCTTAGAAGGACAGGGGGGCTATGGCTACACCTTC

size: -
J: TRBJ1-1
D: TRBD1
V: TRBV4-1
length: 14
CDR3: CASSQVGQGTEAFF
DNA: TGCGCCAGCAGCCAAGTGGGACAGGGCACTGAAGCTTTCTTT

size: -
J: TRBJ1-2
D: -
V: TRBV20-1
length: 11
CDR3: CSAMATYGYTF
DNA: TGCAGTGCTATGGCCACCTATGGCTACACCTTC

size: -
J: TRBJ2-4
D: -
V: TRBV5-1
length: 21
CDR3: CASSSDTKTVLPPKAKNIQYF
DNA: TGCGCCAGCAGCTCCGACACCAAGACAGTATTACCTCCGAAAGCCAAAAACATTCAGTACTTC

size: -
J: TRBJ1-1
D: -
V: TRBV28
length: 14
CDR3: CASSFQGGLGEAFF
DNA: TGTGCCAGCAGCTTTCAGGGAGGGTTGGGTGAAGCTTTCTTT